The 20 T cell receptor beta chains in this list originate from one sample, sequenced in a study of neoadjuvant anti-PD-1 for oral cavity cancer. The data were produced by immunoSEQ multiplex PCR, yet TCRdb's version contains in-frame clones alone and is incomplete. Among 13,000 to 15,000 clones listed, under 80% were seen once. The source material was PBMCs, sampled before nivolumab (anti-PD-1) treatment. The receptors originated from a person aged 35 to 85 with oral cavity squamous cell carcinoma.

This clone appeared a few times. The chain combines TRBV5-4 with TRBJ2-7; D is possibly TRBD2 (5 bases). Germline V gene data show CDR1 as SGHNT and CDR2 as YYREEE (reference sequence). Deletions cut 0 bases from V and 3 bases from J, with 10 bases between. CDR3 size: 14 residues. The CDR3 bases are TGTGCCAGCAGCTTGGACGGGAACAACTACGAGCAGTACTTC. Its translation is CASSLDGNNYEQYF.

The chain employs TRBV15 and TRBJ2-7; tentative D call: TRBD2 (6 bases). Germline values: CDR1 LNHNV, CDR2 YYDKDF (reference sequence). This CDR3 is 15 amino acids long. Trimming removed 0 bases from V and 3 bases from J, with 12 bases in between. CDR3 nucleotide sequence: TGTGCCACCAGCAGAGATACCACAGCGGGCTACGAGCAGTACTTC. It yields the protein CATSRDTTAGYEQYF.

The V gene is TRBV18, the J gene TRBJ1-5; possible D gene TRBD1, 5 bases. V was cut by 2 bases and J by 2 bases, with 10 bases left in between. There are 15 residues in the CDR3. The germline V gene encodes CDR1 KGHSH and CDR2 LQKENI. The DNA for the CDR3 is TGTGCCAGCTCACCAAGGGACTCTCGCAATCAGCCCCAGCATTTT. Translation: CASSPRDSRNQPQHF.

The chain couples TRBV19 to TRBJ1-5, with D maybe TRBD1 (5 bases). Germline V gene sequence: CDR1 LNHDA, CDR2 SQIVND (reference sequence). With 2 bases removed from V and 3 bases from J, the gap between germline ends came to 14 bases. CDR3 length: 16 amino acids. CDR3 nucleotides: TGTGCCAGTAGTATAAAGGCAGGGCGTCCCAATCAGCCCCAGCATTTT. Translated, it gives CASSIKAGRPNQPQHF.

V and J are TRBV4-2 and TRBJ2-2; D is uncertain. The length of the CDR3 is 15 residues. The V gene lost 4 bases and the J gene lost 3 bases, with 12 bases spanning the gap. CDR1 and CDR2 from the germline V gene are LGHNA and YNFKEQ. CDR3 nucleotide sequence: TGTGCCAGCAGCCCGGACCCCCGGGACACCGGGGAGCTGTTTTTT. It codes for CASSPDPRDTGELFF.

This chain links TRBV2 with TRBJ2-5; 10 bases are a match to TRBD2. CDR3 length equals 15 residues. Germline loops: CDR1 SNHLY, CDR2 FYNNEI. V was pared by 7 bases and J by 2 bases, with 7 bases of the junction left unmatched. The CDR3 DNA follows: TGTGCCAGCACCGTAGAAGCGGGGGGGCAAGAGACCCAGTACTTC. This translates into CASTVEAGGQETQYF. The full variable domain, completed using reference TRBV2 and TRBJ2-5, is EPEVTQTPSHQVTQMGQEVILRCVPISNHLYFYWYRQILGQKVEFLVSFYNNEISEKSEIFDDQFSVERPDGSNFTLKIRSTKLEDSAMYFCASTVEAGGQETQYFGPGTRLLVL.

The chain employs TRBV7-3 and TRBJ2-6; D is unresolved. The CDR3 loop spans 14 amino acids. Per the germline V gene, CDR1 is SGHTA and CDR2 is FQGTGA. V lost 3 bases and J 3 bases, leaving 6 bases between the germline ends. The CDR3 DNA follows: TGTGCCAGCAGCTTGGACGGTGGGGCCAACGTCCTGACTTTC. Protein product: CASSLDGGANVLTF. Full variable domain (remainder filled in from reference TRBV7-3 and TRBJ2-6): GAGVSQTPSNKVTEKGKYVELRCDPISGHTALYWYRQSLGQGPEFLIYFQGTGAADDSGLPNDRFFAVRPEGSVSTLKIQRTERGDSAVYLCASSLDGGANVLTFGAGSRLTVL.

The chain uses TRBV29-1 and TRBJ2-7; D remains ambiguous. The CDR3 extends over 13 amino acids. V was cut by 1 base and J by 3 bases, with 10 bases left in between. Germline-derived CDR1 and CDR2 are SQVTM and ANQGSEA. CDR3 nucleotides: TGCAGCGTTGAAGGGACCGCCGACTACGAGCAGTACTTC. This codes for CSVEGTADYEQYF.

The rearrangement uses TRBV11-2 and TRBJ2-1; D gene ambiguous. Germline lookup yields CDR1 SGHAT and CDR2 FQNNGV. The V end was cut by 1 base, the J end by 0 bases, with 7 bases between. The CDR3 has 15 residues. The CDR3 here is CASSLGQSSYNEQFF. CDR3 sequence (DNA): TGTGCCAGCAGCTTAGGACAAAGCTCCTACAATGAGCAGTTCTTC.

This clone appeared a few times. CDR3 protein: CASSLNRGTGELFF. In DNA form, the CDR3 reads TGTGCCAGCAGCTTAAACAGGGGCACCGGGGAGCTGTTTTTT. The V gene is TRBV7-2, the J gene TRBJ2-2; 7 bases map to TRBD1. V lost 2 bases, J lost 4 bases, and 1 base stayed unmatched. There are 14 residues in the CDR3. Germline CDR1 SGHTA, CDR2 FQGNSA.

This chain joins TRBV27 and TRBJ1-1, with D possibly matching TRBD1 (5 bases). V shed 2 bases and J shed 9 bases, with 16 bases lying between them. CDR1 is MNHEY and CDR2 is SMNVEV in the germline V gene (reference sequence). This CDR3 region has 14 residues. For the CDR3, the DNA is TGTGCCAGCAGTTTACGGAATGACGGGACCCAAGCTTTCTTT. This codes for CASSLRNDGTQAFF.

This clone has just a few counts. CDR3: CASSSTDRAVAFF. CDR3 sequence (DNA): TGTGCCAGCAGTTCGACGGACAGGGCTGTTGCTTTCTTT. The J gene is TRBJ1-1, the V gene TRBV27; 8 bases fit TRBD1. Trimming took 4 bases from V and 11 from J; bases not matched to a gene: 9. The CDR3 has 13 residues. CDR1 MNHEY and CDR2 SMNVEV come from the germline V gene (reference sequence).

The rearrangement links TRBV6-5 to TRBJ1-4; D not certain. Germline loops: CDR1 MNHEY, CDR2 SVGAGI. This CDR3 is 13 amino acids long. Trimming took 7 bases from V and 6 from J, leaving 12 bases between them. Here the CDR3 DNA reads TGTGCCAGCATGCGCCTCAGAGATGAAAAACTGTTTTTT. This codes for CASMRLRDEKLFF.

V is TRBV6-1 and J is TRBJ1-5; no clear D gene. V lost 4 bases to trimming and J lost 0 bases, with 10 bases between them. The germline V gene encodes CDR1 MNHNS and CDR2 SASEGT. CDR3 length equals 15 residues. CDR3 sequence reads: CASSVMRNSNQPQHF. In DNA form, the CDR3 reads TGTGCCAGCAGTGTGATGAGGAATAGCAATCAGCCCCAGCATTTT.

The V and J genes are TRBV5-1 and TRBJ2-7; 9 bases line up with TRBD1. This CDR3 is 14 amino acids long. The junction had 1 base not matched to a gene; V was cut back by 3 bases and J by 0 bases. CDR1 and CDR2 from the germline V gene are SGHRS and YFSETQ. CDR3 region: CASSWTGDSYEQYF. The CDR3 nucleotides read TGCGCCAGCAGCTGGACAGGGGACTCCTACGAGCAGTACTTC. The entire variable domain, with the rest obtained from reference TRBV5-1 and TRBJ2-7, is as follows: KAGVTQTPRYLIKTRGQQVTLSCSPISGHRSVSWYQQTPGQGLQFLFEYFSETQRNKGNFPGRFSGRQFSNSRSEMNVSTLELGDSALYLCASSWTGDSYEQYFGPGTRLTVT.

The chain links TRBV4-1 to TRBJ1-2, with 8 bases aligning to TRBD1. V dropped 3 bases and J dropped 9; count of bases not matched to a gene: 12. CDR3 size: 15 residues. The germline V gene encodes CDR1 MGHRA and CDR2 YSYEKL. The CDR3 loop is CASSQGTGEVRSYTF. DNA for the CDR3: TGCGCCAGCAGCCAGGGGACAGGCGAAGTAAGAAGCTACACCTTC.

The gene calls are TRBV5-1 and TRBJ1-2; the D is unclear. Trimming pared 1 base from V and 1 base from J, leaving 8 bases between. The CDR3 runs 14 residues. Germline CDR1 SGHRS, CDR2 YFSETQ. The chain's CDR3 is CASSLQDGNYGYTF. CDR3 nucleotides: TGCGCCAGCAGCTTGCAGGACGGTAACTATGGCTACACCTTC.

This clone was seen more than once but under ten times. The chain links TRBV7-8 to TRBJ1-1; tentative D call: TRBD1 (6 bases). Per germline, CDR1 SGHVS and CDR2 FQNEAQ. Trimming cost V 5 bases and J 0 bases, with 13 bases left between them. The CDR3 sequence is 15 residues long. CDR3 DNA: TGTGCCAGCAGCCAATCCACAGGGATGAACACTGAAGCTTTCTTT. It is translated as CASSQSTGMNTEAFF.

The rearrangement joins TRBV7-2 to TRBJ2-1; 7 bases are shared with TRBD1. CDR3 length: 14 amino acids. The J segment lost 7 bases and the V segment lost 5 bases, leaving 8 bases of the junction unmatched. The germline gives CDR1 SGHTA, CDR2 FQGNSA. CDR3 nucleotide sequence: TGTGCCAGCAGCAGGGGGCATGGGGTGAATGAGCAGTTCTTC. Translated: CASSRGHGVNEQFF.

This chain connects TRBV5-6 to TRBJ2-7, with no clear D. From germline, CDR1 is SGHDT and CDR2 YYEEEE. Trimming removed 4 bases at V and 4 bases at J, with 9 bases between. The CDR3 runs to 12 residues. The CDR3 here is CASSNGKYEQYF. In DNA form, the CDR3 reads TGTGCCAGCAGCAATGGAAAGTACGAGCAGTACTTC.